The 26 T cell receptor beta chains listed next were all sequenced from one sample in a study of chemoradiotherapy in HPV16-positive cancers. Assay used: immunoSEQ multiplex PCR; TCRdb lists only in-frame clones, some missing. The sample has approximately 19,000 clones; more than 75% are singletons. The sequences come from blood, collected from a patient who underwent chemoradiotherapy. The receptor source for this set is a human donor with HPV-associated anogenital cancer.

The rearrangement links TRBV10-3 to TRBJ1-3; D unclear. This CDR3 is built from 13 residues. Trimming left V 7 bases short and J 0 bases short, with 7 bases between. Per the germline V gene, CDR1 is ENHRY and CDR2 is SYGVKD. CDR3 DNA sequence: TGTGCCATCAAGATGAACTCTGGAAACACCATATATTTT. Translated: CAIKMNSGNTIYF.

The chain employs TRBV10-3 and TRBJ2-7, with D perhaps TRBD1 (5 bases). The CDR3 runs to 13 residues. Per the germline V gene, CDR1 is ENHRY and CDR2 is SYGVKD. Trimming cost V 0 bases and J 2 bases, with 5 bases left between them. CDR3 DNA: TGTGCCATCAGTGAGTCGACAGCCTACGAGCAGTACTTC. It yields the protein CAISESTAYEQYF.

CDR3 region: CASSSNRGGEKLFF. In nucleotides, the CDR3 is TGTGCCAGCAGCTCAAACAGGGGTGGTGAAAAACTGTTTTTT. This chain uses TRBV7-2 with TRBJ1-4, with TRBD1 matching 7 bases. Germline V lookup: CDR1 SGHTA, CDR2 FQGNSA. Trimming removed 4 bases from V and 7 bases from J; junction bases left unmatched: 6. The CDR3 is made up of 14 amino acids.

This clone was detected once. V and J are TRBV19 and TRBJ1-4; D uncertain. The CDR3 has 16 residues. Trimming took off 5 bases at V and 8 bases at J, with 21 bases between the two ends. The germline gives CDR1 LNHDA, CDR2 SQIVND (reference sequence). The CDR3 loop is CASSEYSNRVDEKLFF. The CDR3 DNA reads as TGTGCCAGTAGTGAGTACAGCAATAGGGTCGACGAAAAACTGTTTTTT.

This chain joins TRBV11-1 and TRBJ2-7; D remains ambiguous. The CDR3 consists of 13 residues. The V and J ends lost 5 bases and 5 bases respectively, with 13 bases between them. Germline assignment: CDR1 SGHAT and CDR2 FQDESV (reference sequence). The CDR3 reads CASSEAVSDEQYF. The DNA for the CDR3 is TGTGCCAGCAGCGAGGCAGTATCAGACGAGCAGTACTTC.

The chain is built from TRBV6-6 and TRBJ1-5; TRBD1 is a possible D gene (6 bases). The V gene's germline CDR1 is MNHNY and CDR2 SVGAGI (reference sequence). CDR3 length: 14 residues. V was pared by 7 bases and J by 11 bases, with 21 bases between. The CDR3 protein is CASTFQTGSPAQHF. DNA for the CDR3: TGTGCCAGCACCTTTCAGACAGGTAGTCCGGCCCAGCATTTT.

The chain has TRBV5-1 and TRBJ1-5; no reliable D call. V was cut by 4 bases and J by 0 bases, with 17 bases left in between. This CDR3 is built from 17 residues. Germline CDR1 is SGHRS and CDR2 is YFSETQ. CDR3 protein: CASSPGSLGFSNQPQHF. The CDR3 DNA sequence: TGCGCCAGCAGCCCGGGGAGTTTGGGGTTTAGCAATCAGCCCCAGCATTTT.

J is TRBJ1-6 and V is TRBV6-5; no firm D call. Germline CDR1 MNHEY, CDR2 SVGAGI. The CDR3 runs to 15 residues. V was trimmed by 5 bases and J by 8 bases, leaving 16 bases between them. CDR3 residues: CASSPPQTGDSPLHF. CDR3 DNA: TGTGCCAGCAGTCCACCCCAAACTGGGGATTCACCCCTCCACTTT.

CDR3 sequence: CASSPGVGYTF. In DNA form, the CDR3 reads TGTGCCAGCAGCCCCGGTGTTGGCTACACCTTC. The chain employs TRBV25-1 and TRBJ1-2; D gene unclear. Per the germline V gene, CDR1 is MGHDK and CDR2 is SYGVNS. The CDR3 loop spans 11 amino acids. V was cut by 6 bases and J by 7 bases, with 9 bases left in between.

The V gene is TRBV6-1, the J gene TRBJ2-5; 10 nucleotides align to TRBD1. CDR1 is MNHNS and CDR2 is SASEGT in the germline V gene. The CDR3 sequence is 15 residues long. J gave up 1 base and V 4 bases, and 3 bases lay outside the gene matches. In DNA form, the CDR3 reads TGTGCCAGCAGTGCTTGGGACAGGGGCCAAGAGACCCAGTACTTC. It translates to CASSAWDRGQETQYF.

J is TRBJ1-1 and V is TRBV5-6, with D unclear. Per germline, CDR1 SGHDT and CDR2 YYEEEE. The CDR3 covers 14 residues. V lost 6 bases and J 1 base, leaving 13 bases between the germline ends. CDR3 sequence reads: CASIRPSQNTEAFF. The CDR3 nucleotides are TGTGCCAGCATCCGGCCCAGCCAGAACACTGAAGCTTTCTTT.

V usage is TRBV6-1 and J usage is TRBJ2-7; the D gene is possibly TRBD2 (5 bases). CDR1 is MNHNS and CDR2 is SASEGT in the germline V gene. The CDR3 is made up of 11 amino acids. The germline V and J ends were trimmed by 3 bases and 7 bases, with 7 bases remaining between them. In nucleotides, the CDR3 is TGTGCCAGCAGTGATCGAGGGGAGCAGTACTTC. It specifies CASSDRGEQYF.

The genes are TRBV5-1 and TRBJ2-1, with D maybe TRBD2 (6 bases). Germline CDR1 is SGHRS and CDR2 is YFSETQ. The V end was cut by 0 bases, the J end by 4 bases, with 8 bases between. This CDR3 spans 14 amino acids. This CDR3 is CASSLEAGYNEQFF. In nucleotides, the CDR3 is TGCGCCAGCAGCTTGGAGGCGGGATACAATGAGCAGTTCTTC.

This clone was seen only once. The genes are TRBV10-3 and TRBJ2-4, with D perhaps matching TRBD2 (5 bases). This CDR3 has 16 residues. V was pared by 2 bases and J by 12 bases, with 23 bases between. The germline V gene encodes CDR1 ENHRY and CDR2 SYGVKD. CDR3 sequence (DNA): TGTGCCATCAGTGAGATTCGGCCCCCATCTATTGAGGGTCAGTACTTC. Encoded protein: CAISEIRPPSIEGQYF.

The chain combines TRBV11-3 with TRBJ2-1, with unresolved D. From germline, CDR1 is SGHNT and CDR2 YENEEA. The CDR3 is made up of 12 amino acids. Trimming removed 1 base at V and 10 bases at J, with 8 bases between. This chain's CDR3 is CASSLGPGEQFF. As DNA, the CDR3 is TGTGCCAGCAGCTTAGGGCCAGGAGAGCAGTTCTTC.

V is TRBV19 and J is TRBJ1-6; 7 bases line up with TRBD1. J was trimmed by 7 bases and V by 3 bases; bases with no gene match: 6. The CDR3 runs to 15 residues. CDR1 and CDR2 (germline): LNHDA, SQIVND (reference sequence). The chain's CDR3 is CASSMGTGVNSPLHF. The CDR3 nucleotides are TGTGCCAGTAGTATGGGTACAGGGGTCAATTCACCCCTCCACTTT.

The genes are TRBV7-3 and TRBJ2-1; the D is unclear. The V gene's germline CDR1 is SGHTA and CDR2 FQGTGA. This CDR3 is 13 amino acids long. V shed 3 bases and J shed 10 bases, with 13 bases lying between them. The CDR3 loop reads CASSLGSSNEQFF. In DNA, the CDR3 is TGTGCCAGCAGCTTGGGTAGCTCGAACGAGCAGTTCTTC.

Of note for this clone: Other DNA sequences from this sample encode an identical CDR3 as well. The chain has TRBV6-5 and TRBJ2-3, with a tentative D call TRBD2 (5 bases). This CDR3 contains 15 residues. The V gene lost 6 bases and the J gene lost 1 base, with 14 bases spanning the gap. Germline lookup yields CDR1 MNHEY and CDR2 SVGAGI. DNA of the CDR3: TGTGCCAGCAGGTCACGGGATAGGGGCACAGATACGCAGTATTTT. Encoded protein: CASRSRDRGTDTQYF.

The rearrangement uses TRBV6-5 and TRBJ2-7, with no clear D. This CDR3 contains 13 residues. Between the trimmed V and J ends, which lost 5 bases and 0 bases, there was a span of 8 bases. Germline CDR1 reads MNHEY; CDR2 reads SVGAGI. CDR3 nucleotides: TGTGCCAGCAGTGCCCCTGGCTCCTACGAGCAGTACTTC. Protein sequence: CASSAPGSYEQYF.

The chain is built from TRBV7-2 and TRBJ1-6, with a possible D match to TRBD1 (6 bases). Germline-derived CDR1 and CDR2 are SGHTA and FQGNSA. The CDR3 has 17 residues. V lost 1 base, J lost 10 bases, and 20 bases lay in between. The CDR3 here is CASSLGDLQGAKSPLHF. The CDR3 DNA reads TGTGCCAGCAGCTTAGGGGATTTACAGGGCGCGAAATCACCCCTCCACTTT.

The chain combines TRBV16 with TRBJ1-1, with no clear D. The CDR3 consists of 14 residues. CDR1 and CDR2 from the germline V gene are KGHSY and FQNENV. With 3 bases removed from V and 4 bases from J, the gap between germline ends came to 12 bases. CDR3 nucleotides: TGTGCCAGCAGCCAGGGGAGCCCGCTCACTGAAGCTTTCTTT. It codes for CASSQGSPLTEAFF.

The J gene is TRBJ1-1, the V gene TRBV7-3; D gene ambiguous. The germline CDR1 and CDR2 sequences are SGHTA and FQGTGA. Trimming took 4 bases from V and 0 from J, leaving 18 bases between them. The CDR3 runs 17 residues. The CDR3 DNA reads TGTGCCAGCAGCTCTGGGAATAAGGGCGGGATGAACACTGAAGCTTTCTTT. The encoded protein is CASSSGNKGGMNTEAFF. Full variable domain (rest looked up from reference TRBV7-3 and TRBJ1-1): GAGVSQTPSNKVTEKGKYVELRCDPISGHTALYWYRQSLGQGPEFLIYFQGTGAADDSGLPNDRFFAVRPEGSVSTLKIQRTERGDSAVYLCASSSGNKGGMNTEAFFGQGTRLTVV.

This chain links TRBV25-1 with TRBJ1-1; D unclear. This CDR3 has 14 amino acids. Germline V lookup: CDR1 MGHDK, CDR2 SYGVNS. Trimming took 1 base from V and 1 from J, leaving 7 bases between them. CDR3 nucleotides: TGTGCCAGCAGTGAATTGTCACCGAACACTGAAGCTTTCTTT. Translation gives CASSELSPNTEAFF. The full variable domain, in which reference TRBV25-1 and TRBJ1-1 provide the parts outside the CDR3, is EADIYQTPRYLVIGTGKKITLECSQTMGHDKMYWYQQDPGMELHLIHYSYGVNSTEKGDLSSESTVSRIRTEHFPLTLESARPSHTSQYLCASSELSPNTEAFFGQGTRLTVV.

The gene calls are TRBV10-3 and TRBJ1-3, with TRBD1 matching 9 bases. The V and J ends lost 4 bases and 0 bases, in that order; junction bases with no gene match: 4. The length of the CDR3 is 16 residues. Germline-derived CDR1 and CDR2 are ENHRY and SYGVKD. CDR3 amino acids: CAISGGQGSSGNTIYF. The CDR3 DNA is TGTGCCATCAGTGGGGGACAGGGAAGCTCTGGAAACACCATATATTTT.

The V call is TRBV4-3, the J call TRBJ1-1; tentative D call: TRBD1 (5 bases). This CDR3 contains 17 residues. Germline CDR1 and CDR2: LGHNA and YSLEER. The V and J ends lost 0 bases and 1 base respectively, with 15 bases between them. The CDR3 region has the DNA TGCGCCAGCAGCCAAGAGGGGGGACGTCGAAGGAACACTGAAGCTTTCTTT. Translating it yields CASSQEGGRRRNTEAFF.

Turning to this clone: Relative to the germline gene, one junction end is altered; a read error may explain this. V usage is TRBV6-5 and J usage is TRBJ1-2, with D possibly TRBD1 on 5 matching bases. Germline values: CDR1 MNHEY, CDR2 SVGAGI. The CDR3 extends over 14 amino acids. CDR3 DNA sequence: TGTGCCAGCTCCGAGCTCGCAGGGCGGCTTGGCTACGCCTTC. Its translation: CASSELAGRLGYAF.